This TCR beta chain was sequenced during a study of OX40 agonist ivuxolimab in advanced cancers. This clone has just a few counts. Other DNA variants within this sample encode the same CDR3. Assay used: immunoSEQ multiplex PCR; TCRdb lists only in-frame clones, some missing. The sample contains 45,000 to 50,000 clones, roughly 89% of which appear only once. Germline CDR1 reads LNHDA; CDR2 reads SQIVND (reference sequence). The trim removed 5 bases at V and 3 bases at J, leaving 1 base unmatched. The CDR3 has 12 amino acids. The input for sequencing was CD4+ or CD8+ T cells sorted from blood, taken in a trial of the OX40 agonist ivuxolimab. The chain employs TRBV19 and TRBJ2-7; 7 bases are a match to TRBD1. The clonotype originates from an adult with an advanced solid tumor such as melanoma, head and neck, liver or kidney cancer. The DNA for the CDR3 is TGTGCCAGTAGTGGGGACAGCTACGAGCAGTACTTC. The encoded protein is CASSGDSYEQYF. The variable domain in full, with the rest retrieved from reference TRBV19 and TRBJ2-7, is DGGITQSPKYLFRKEGQNVTLSCEQNLNHDAMYWYRQDPGQGLRLIYYSQIVNDFQKGDIAEGYSVSREKKESFPLTVTSAQKNPTAFYLCASSGDSYEQYFGPGTRLTVT.